A single sample is the source of the 8 T cell receptor beta chains below, sequenced in a study of shared clonotypes between healthy human individuals. Measured with immunoSEQ multiplex PCR; TCRdb has only the in-frame clones, and not every one. Of 470,000 or so clones in the sample, around 85% were seen once. The specimen sequenced was PBMCs. These receptors came from a woman in her 40s in good health. Some clones in this sample may be carry-over from other donors' samples.

This clone showed up just once. Since a far larger clone is one base different, this is likely a read error. This chain's CDR3 is CASSSMAGDSVQYF. The CDR3 bases are TGTGCCAGCAGCTCAATGGCCGGTGACTCGGTTCAGTACTTC. This rearrangement joins TRBV7-2 to TRBJ2-4; D remains ambiguous. Germline V gene data show CDR1 as SGHTA and CDR2 as FQGNSA. Trimming cost V 4 bases and J 11 bases, with 18 bases left between them. The CDR3 sequence is 14 residues long.

The chain employs TRBV13 and TRBJ2-3; tentatively, D is TRBD2 (5 bases). The CDR3 runs to 15 residues. The V end was cut by 3 bases, the J end by 1 base, with 11 bases between. Germline CDR1 reads PRHDT; CDR2 reads FYEKMQ (reference sequence). The CDR3: CASSFGLGGTDTQYF. For the CDR3, the DNA is TGTGCCAGCAGCTTCGGACTGGGTGGCACAGATACGCAGTATTTT.

The chain uses TRBV27 and TRBJ1-1; D is perhaps TRBD1 (6 bases). V was pared by 5 bases and J by 1 base, with 14 bases between. This CDR3 has 15 amino acids. Germline V gene lookup returns CDR1 MNHEY and CDR2 SMNVEV (reference sequence). The CDR3 bases are TGTGCCAGCAGTCCGTATGCGACAGGGAACACTGAAGCTTTCTTT. It translates to CASSPYATGNTEAFF.

DNA of the CDR3: TGTGCCAGCAGCAGCAAGACGGGAACCTTTGAAAAACTGTTTTTT. It yields the protein CASSSKTGTFEKLFF. The genes are TRBV5-6 and TRBJ1-4; D is unclear. The CDR3 has 15 residues. Germline values: CDR1 SGHDT, CDR2 YYEEEE. V shed 4 bases and J shed 7 bases, with 17 bases lying between them.

CDR3 in DNA: TGTGCCATCAGGCCGGGACTAGCGTTCAATGAGCAGTTCTTC. This gives the protein CAIRPGLAFNEQFF. V and J are TRBV10-3 and TRBJ2-1, with 10 bases fitting TRBD2. V trimming: 6 bases; J trimming: 6 bases; junction bases outside the gene matches: 5. The CDR3 extends over 14 amino acids. The germline CDR1 and CDR2 sequences are ENHRY and SYGVKD.

This rearrangement joins TRBV28 to TRBJ1-5; 8 bases are a match to TRBD1. V shed 4 bases, J shed 6 bases, and the junction held 14 bases outside the gene matches. CDR3 length: 17 amino acids. Germline V gives CDR1 MDHEN, CDR2 SYDVKM. This CDR3 reads CASSSRTTGAGVQPQHF. The CDR3 DNA sequence: TGTGCCAGCAGTTCCCGGACGACAGGGGCAGGAGTTCAGCCCCAGCATTTT.

The chain is built from TRBV30 and TRBJ2-1; 13 nucleotides agree with TRBD2. There are 16 residues in the CDR3. V was clipped by 3 bases and J by 5 bases; unmatched bases: 7. Germline CDR1 is GTSNPN and CDR2 is SVGIG (reference sequence). CDR3 sequence: CAWRATGLAGNNEQFF. The CDR3, as DNA: TGTGCCTGGAGGGCGACGGGACTAGCGGGAAACAATGAGCAGTTCTTC.

This clone was seen a handful of times. A far larger clone is one base from this, pointing to a likely read error. This chain links TRBV4-3 with TRBJ1-2; the D gene is possibly TRBD1 (5 bases). The CDR3 covers 13 residues. Per germline, CDR1 LGHNA and CDR2 YSLEER. V lost 4 bases and J 4 bases, leaving 10 bases between the germline ends. The DNA for the CDR3 is TGCGCCAGCAGCCCCGTGACAGCCTATGGCTACACCTTC. Translation: CASSPVTAYGYTF.